This T cell receptor (beta chain) was sequenced in a study of cytomegalovirus exposure and HLA in healthy donors. The V and J ends lost 10 bases and 4 bases respectively, with 19 bases between them. The CDR3 covers 14 residues. Per the germline V gene, CDR1 is MNHEY and CDR2 is SMNVEV (reference sequence). This PCR relied on a set of 60 Vbeta primers and 13 Jbeta primers. Libraries were prepared by immunoSEQ multiplex PCR; TCRdb keeps only in-frame clonotypes and omits some of them. This sample has under 200,000 clones, with approximately 80% found just once. The receptor's source is a male donor in good health and CMV-seropositive. The sample was PBMCs. This chain connects TRBV27 to TRBJ1-2; tentatively, D is TRBD1 (6 bases). The CDR3 DNA sequence: TGTGCCACCACCTCTTGGGCCAGGGGCTATGGCTACACCTTC. It is translated as CATTSWARGYGYTF.